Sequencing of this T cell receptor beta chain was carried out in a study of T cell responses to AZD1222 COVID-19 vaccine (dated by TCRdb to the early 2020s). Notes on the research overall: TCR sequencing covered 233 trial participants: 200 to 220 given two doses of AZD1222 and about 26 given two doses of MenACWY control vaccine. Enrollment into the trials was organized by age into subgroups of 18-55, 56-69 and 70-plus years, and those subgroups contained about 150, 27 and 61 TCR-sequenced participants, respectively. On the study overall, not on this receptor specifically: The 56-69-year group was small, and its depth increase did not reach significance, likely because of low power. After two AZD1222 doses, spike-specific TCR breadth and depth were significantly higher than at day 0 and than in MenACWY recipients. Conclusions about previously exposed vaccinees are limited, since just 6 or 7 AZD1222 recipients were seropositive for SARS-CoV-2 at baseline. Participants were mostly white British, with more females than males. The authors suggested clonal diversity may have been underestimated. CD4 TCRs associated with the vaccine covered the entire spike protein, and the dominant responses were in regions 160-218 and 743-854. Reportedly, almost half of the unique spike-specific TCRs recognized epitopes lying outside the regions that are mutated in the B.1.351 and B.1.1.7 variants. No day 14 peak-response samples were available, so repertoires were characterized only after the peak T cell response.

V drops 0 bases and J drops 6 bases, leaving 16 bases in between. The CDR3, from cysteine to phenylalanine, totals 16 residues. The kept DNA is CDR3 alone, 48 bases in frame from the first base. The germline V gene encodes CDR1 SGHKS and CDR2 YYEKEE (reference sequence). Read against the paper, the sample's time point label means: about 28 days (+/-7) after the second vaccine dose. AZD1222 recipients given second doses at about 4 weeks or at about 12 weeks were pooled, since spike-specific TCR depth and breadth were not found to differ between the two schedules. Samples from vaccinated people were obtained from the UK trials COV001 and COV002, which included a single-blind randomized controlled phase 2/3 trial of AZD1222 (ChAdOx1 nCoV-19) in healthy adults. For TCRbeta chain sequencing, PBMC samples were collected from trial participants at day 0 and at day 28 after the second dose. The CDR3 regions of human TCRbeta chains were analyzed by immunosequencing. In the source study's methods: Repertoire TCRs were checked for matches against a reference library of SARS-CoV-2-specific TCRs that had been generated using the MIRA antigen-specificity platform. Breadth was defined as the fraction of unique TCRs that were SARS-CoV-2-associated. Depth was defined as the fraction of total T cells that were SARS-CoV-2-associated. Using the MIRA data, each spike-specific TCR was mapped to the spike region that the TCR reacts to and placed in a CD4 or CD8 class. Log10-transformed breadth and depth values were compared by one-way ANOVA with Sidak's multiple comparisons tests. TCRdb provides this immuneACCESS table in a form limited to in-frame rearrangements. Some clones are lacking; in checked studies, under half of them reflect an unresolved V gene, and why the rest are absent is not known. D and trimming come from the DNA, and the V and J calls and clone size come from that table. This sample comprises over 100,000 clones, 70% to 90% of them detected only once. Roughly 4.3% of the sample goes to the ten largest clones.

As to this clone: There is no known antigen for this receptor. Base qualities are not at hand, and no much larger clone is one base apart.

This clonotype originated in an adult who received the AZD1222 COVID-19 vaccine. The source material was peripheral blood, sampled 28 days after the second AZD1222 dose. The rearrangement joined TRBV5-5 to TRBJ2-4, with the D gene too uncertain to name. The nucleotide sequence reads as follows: TGTGCCAGCAGCTTGGCCTTGGGTAGTCTAACAAACATTCAGTACTTC. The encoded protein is CASSLALGSLTNIQYF. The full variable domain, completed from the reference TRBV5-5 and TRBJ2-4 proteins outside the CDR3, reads DAGVTQSPTHLIKTRGQQVTLRCSPISGHKSVSWYQQVLGQGPQFIFQYYEKEERGRGNFPDRFSARQFPNYSSELNVNALLLGDSALYLCASSLALGSLTNIQYFGAGTRLSVL.